The rows below give T cell receptor beta chains drawn from one sample of a study of shared clonotypes between healthy human individuals. Some clones are missing from TCRdb's copy, which holds only in-frame ones; the method was immunoSEQ multiplex PCR. Of around 2.1 million clones listed, 90% to 95% were seen once; the top ten hold more than 1.5%. Sequencing input: naive CD8+ T cells from PBMCs. The receptors here all came from a man aged 18 to 29 in good health. Some clones in this sample may be carry-over from other donors' samples. Both conserved end residues are part of each CDR3. D genes are given only for firm matches. Expanded clones are given a class, and other clones once, few, many or no size at all.

NA	TRBV11-3	NA	TRBJ2-2	TGTGCCAGCAGCCACCATAGGACAGACAACACCGGGGAGCTGTTTTTT	CASSHHRTDNTGELFF
NA	TRBV5-6	once	TRBJ1-1	TGTGCCAGCAGCCCGGGGAACACTGAAGCTTTCTTT	CASSPGNTEAFF
TRBD1	TRBV5-6	NA	TRBJ1-5	TGTGCCAGCAGCTTGTATGTGCAGGGGGAGCACCACAATCAGCCCCAGCATTTT	CASSLYVQGEHHNQPQHF
NA	TRBV6-1	NA	TRBJ2-7	TGTGCCAGCAGGGTACATGACCAGTACGAGCAGTACTTC	CASRVHDQYEQYF
TRBD1	TRBV9	NA	TRBJ1-5	TGTGCCAGCAGCCCGGGACAGATCAATCAGCCCCAGCATTTT	CASSPGQINQPQHF
TRBD1	TRBV29-1	NA	TRBJ1-2	TGCAGCGTTGTGGGACAGGGGGCGCCTGGCTACACCTTC	CSVVGQGAPGYTF
TRBD2	TRBV9	NA	TRBJ2-1	TGTGCCAGCAGCTTGACTAGCGGCTACAATGAGCAGTTCTTC	CASSLTSGYNEQFF
NA	TRBV5-1	once	TRBJ2-1	TGCGCCAGCAGCTTGTGGCAGGGGCACAATGAGCAGTTCTTC	CASSLWQGHNEQFF
NA	TRBV7-9	NA	TRBJ2-2	TGTGCCAGCAGCTCACCATACGTCACCGGGGAGCTGTTTTTT	CASSSPYVTGELFF
NA	TRBV27	NA	TRBJ2-5	TGTGCCAGCAGTTCCCGAGGGGGGGCTCGGGAGACCCAGTACTTC	CASSSRGGARETQYF